This T cell receptor (beta chain) was identified during a study of T cell responses to AZD1222 COVID-19 vaccine. Study observations and caveats: Just six AZD1222 recipients were seropositive at baseline.

Profiling relied on immunoSEQ multiplex PCR, and the TCRdb table lists in-frame clones only, not all of them. The table includes roughly 100,000 clones, about four fifths detected once. In the case of this clone: Its target is not known.

V lost 5 bases to trimming and J lost 3 bases, with 14 bases between them. CDR1 is LNHNV and CDR2 is YYDKDF in the germline V gene (reference sequence). CDR3 length equals 15 residues. The sample in question was peripheral blood, obtained on day 0 of AZD1222 vaccination. The sequence derives from an adult in good health. The chain joins TRBV15 to TRBJ1-5, with a possible D match to TRBD1 (6 bases). The CDR3: CATSGNRQANQPQHF. CDR3 nucleotides: TGTGCCACCAGCGGAAACAGACAGGCCAATCAGCCCCAGCATTTT.